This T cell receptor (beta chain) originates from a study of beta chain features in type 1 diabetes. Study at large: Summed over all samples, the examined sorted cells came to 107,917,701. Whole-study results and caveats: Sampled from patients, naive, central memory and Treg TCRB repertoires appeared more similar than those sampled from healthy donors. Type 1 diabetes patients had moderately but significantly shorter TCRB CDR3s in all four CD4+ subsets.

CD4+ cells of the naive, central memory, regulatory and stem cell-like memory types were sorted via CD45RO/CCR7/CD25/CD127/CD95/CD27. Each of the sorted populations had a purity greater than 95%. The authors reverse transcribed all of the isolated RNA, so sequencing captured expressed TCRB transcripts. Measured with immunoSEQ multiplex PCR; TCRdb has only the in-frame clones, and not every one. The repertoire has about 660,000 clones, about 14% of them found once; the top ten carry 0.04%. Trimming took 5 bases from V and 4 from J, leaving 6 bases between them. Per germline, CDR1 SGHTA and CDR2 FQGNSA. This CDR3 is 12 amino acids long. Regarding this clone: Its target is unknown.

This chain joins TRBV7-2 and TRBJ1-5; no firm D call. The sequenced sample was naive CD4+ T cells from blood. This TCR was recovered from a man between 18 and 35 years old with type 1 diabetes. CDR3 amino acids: CASSGDNQPQHF. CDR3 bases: TGTGCCAGCAGCGGAGATAATCAGCCCCAGCATTTT.